This TCR beta chain was recovered during a study of T cells in Graves' hyperthyroidism and ophthalmopathy. Study results and limitations: Ophthalmopathy got predicted by the model a median around six months before its onset.

Researchers took RNA transcripts and amplified the TCR beta CDR3 regions from them. HTBI primers were used for first-round RT-PCR of the TCR CDR3. TCRdb reprocessed the multiplex PCR reads via MiXCR and lists one record per CDR3 protein. The table records a few hundred thousand distinct CDR3 sequences, around a sixth of them present only once. Many counts were recorded for this clonotype. Its antigen is undetermined. Diagnoses used clinical symptoms, serum thyroxine and TRAb, thyroid ultrasound and orbital computed tomography. The authors took PBMCs from 9.5 to 10 ml fresh peripheral blood. Source material: blood. This TCR came from a woman younger than 30 with Graves' hyperthyroidism that later progressed to Graves' ophthalmopathy.

The CDR3 protein is CASSLERGDTQYF. The CDR3 bases are TGTGCCAGCAGCCTAGAGCGGGGTGATACGCAGTATTTT. The chain joins TRBV7-6 to TRBJ2-3, with TRBD2 matching over 7 bases. CDR3 size: 13 residues. V lost 5 bases, J lost 6 bases, and 5 bases stayed unmatched. CDR1 SGHVS and CDR2 FNYEAQ come from the germline V gene.